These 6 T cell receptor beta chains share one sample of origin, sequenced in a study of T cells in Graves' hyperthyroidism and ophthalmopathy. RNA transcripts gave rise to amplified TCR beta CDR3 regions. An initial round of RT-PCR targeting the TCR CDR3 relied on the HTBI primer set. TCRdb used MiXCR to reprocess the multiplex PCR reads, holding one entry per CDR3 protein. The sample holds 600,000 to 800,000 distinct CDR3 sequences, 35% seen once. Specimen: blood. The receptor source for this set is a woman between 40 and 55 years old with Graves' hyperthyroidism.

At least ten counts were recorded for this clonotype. This CDR3 is CSSREGSSQETQYF. DNA of the CDR3: TGCAGTTCCAGGGAAGGGTCGTCGCAAGAGACCCAGTACTTC. The chain joins TRBV20-1 to TRBJ2-5, with D maybe TRBD1 (5 bases). This CDR3 region has 14 residues. CDR1 is DFQATT, CDR2 SNEGSKA, per germline (reference sequence). The germline V and J ends were trimmed by 8 bases and 2 bases, with 18 bases remaining between them.

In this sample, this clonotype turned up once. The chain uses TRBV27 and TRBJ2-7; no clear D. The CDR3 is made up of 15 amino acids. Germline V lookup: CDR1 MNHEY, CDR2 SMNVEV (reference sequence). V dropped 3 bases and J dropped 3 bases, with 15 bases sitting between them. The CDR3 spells CASSFLLDIDYEQYF. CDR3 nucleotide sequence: TGTGCCAGCAGTTTCCTACTTGACATTGACTACGAGCAGTACTTC.

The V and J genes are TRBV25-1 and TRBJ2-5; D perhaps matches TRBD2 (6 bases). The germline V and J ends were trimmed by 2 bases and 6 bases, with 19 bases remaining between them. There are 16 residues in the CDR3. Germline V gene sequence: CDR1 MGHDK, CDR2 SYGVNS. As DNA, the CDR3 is TGTGCCAGCAGTGAAAGGCGGGGCGCAGGACAACAGACCCAGTACTTC. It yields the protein CASSERRGAGQQTQYF.

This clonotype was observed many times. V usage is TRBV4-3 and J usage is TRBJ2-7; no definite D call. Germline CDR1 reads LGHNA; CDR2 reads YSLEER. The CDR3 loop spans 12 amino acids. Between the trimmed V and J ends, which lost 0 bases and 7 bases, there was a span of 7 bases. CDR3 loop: CASSQDRVEQYF. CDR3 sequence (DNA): TGCGCCAGCAGCCAAGATCGGGTTGAGCAGTACTTC.

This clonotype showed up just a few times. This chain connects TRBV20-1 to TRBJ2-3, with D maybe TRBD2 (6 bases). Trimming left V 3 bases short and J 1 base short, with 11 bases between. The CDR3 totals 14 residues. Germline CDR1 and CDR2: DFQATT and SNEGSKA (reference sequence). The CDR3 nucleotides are TGCAGTGCTAGTGGTAGCGGCGGCACAGATACGCAGTATTTT. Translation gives CSASGSGGTDTQYF.

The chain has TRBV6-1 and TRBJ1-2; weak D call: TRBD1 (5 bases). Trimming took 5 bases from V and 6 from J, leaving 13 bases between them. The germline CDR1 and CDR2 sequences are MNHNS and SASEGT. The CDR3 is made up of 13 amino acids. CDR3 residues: CASSYLGADGYTF. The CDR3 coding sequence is TGTGCCAGCAGTTACTTAGGGGCTGATGGCTACACCTTC.